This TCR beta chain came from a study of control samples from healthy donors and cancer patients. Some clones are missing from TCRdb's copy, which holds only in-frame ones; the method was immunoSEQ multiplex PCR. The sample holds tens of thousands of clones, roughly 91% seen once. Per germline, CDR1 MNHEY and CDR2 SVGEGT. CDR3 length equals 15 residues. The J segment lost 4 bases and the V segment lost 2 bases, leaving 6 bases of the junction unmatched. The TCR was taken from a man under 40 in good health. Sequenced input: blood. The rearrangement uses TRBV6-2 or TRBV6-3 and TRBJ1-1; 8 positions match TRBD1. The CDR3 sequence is CASSYQGAIGTEAFF. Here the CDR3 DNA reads TGTGCCAGCAGTTACCAGGGGGCTATAGGCACTGAAGCTTTCTTT.